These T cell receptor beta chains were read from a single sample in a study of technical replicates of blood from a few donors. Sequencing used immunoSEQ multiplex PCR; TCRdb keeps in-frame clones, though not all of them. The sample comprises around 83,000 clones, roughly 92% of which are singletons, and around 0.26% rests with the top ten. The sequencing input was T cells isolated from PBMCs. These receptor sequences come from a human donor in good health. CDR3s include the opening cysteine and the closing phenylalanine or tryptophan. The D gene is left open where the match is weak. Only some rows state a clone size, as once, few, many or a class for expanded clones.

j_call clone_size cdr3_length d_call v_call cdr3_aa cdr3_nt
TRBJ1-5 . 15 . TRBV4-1 CASSQQGWADQPQHF TGCGCCAGCAGCCAACAGGGGTGGGCGGATCAGCCCCAGCATTTT
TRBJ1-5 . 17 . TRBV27 CASTYSQGLYSNQPQHF TGTGCCAGCACCTACTCGCAGGGACTCTATAGCAATCAGCCCCAGCATTTT
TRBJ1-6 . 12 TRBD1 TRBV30 CAWTGGYSPLHF TGTGCCTGGACAGGGGGGTATTCACCCCTCCACTTT
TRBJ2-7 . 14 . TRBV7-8 CASSSTRTSYEQYF TGTGCCAGCAGCTCGACCAGGACAAGCTACGAGCAGTACTTC
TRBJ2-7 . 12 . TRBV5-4 CATNRAPYEQYF TGTGCCACCAACAGGGCACCCTACGAGCAGTACTTC
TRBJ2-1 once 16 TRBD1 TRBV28 CASREPGTGGFNEQFF TGTGCCAGCAGGGAGCCCGGGACAGGGGGCTTCAATGAGCAGTTCTTC
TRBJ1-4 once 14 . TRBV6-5 CASGGLTTNEKLFF TGTGCCAGCGGCGGGTTAACAACTAATGAAAAACTGTTTTTT
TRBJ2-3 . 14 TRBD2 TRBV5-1 CASSVGTSPDTQYF TGCGCCAGCAGCGTAGGGACTAGCCCAGATACGCAGTATTTT
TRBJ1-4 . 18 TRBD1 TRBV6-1 CASSEALQAGQGDRGLFF TGTGCCAGCAGTGAAGCTCTTCAAGCCGGACAGGGGGACAGAGGGCTGTTTTTT
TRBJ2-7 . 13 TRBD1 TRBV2 CASSLDRAYEQYF TGTGCCAGCAGCCTAGACAGGGCTTACGAGCAGTACTTC
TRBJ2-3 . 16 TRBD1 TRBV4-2 CASSQLEARQGYTQYF TGTGCCAGCAGCCAATTAGAGGCGCGACAGGGGTATACGCAGTATTTT
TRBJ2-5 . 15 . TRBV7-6 CASSLGLGHRETQYF TGTGCCAGCAGCTTAGGCCTGGGACACAGGGAGACCCAGTACTTC
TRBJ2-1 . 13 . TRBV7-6 CASSRDFGNEQFF TGTGCCAGCAGCCGGGACTTCGGAAATGAGCAGTTCTTC
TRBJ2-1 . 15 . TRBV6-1 CASSPHDSSYNEQFF TGTGCCAGCAGTCCCCACGATAGCTCCTACAATGAGCAGTTCTTC
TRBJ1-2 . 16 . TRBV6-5 CASSYGGPELNYGYTF TGTGCCAGCAGTTATGGAGGGCCGGAGCTTAACTATGGCTACACCTTC
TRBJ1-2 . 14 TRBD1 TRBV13 CASSGTGRRYGYTF TGTGCCAGCAGCGGGACAGGCCGACGATATGGCTACACCTTC
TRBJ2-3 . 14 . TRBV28 CASSPEGRYGTQYF TGTGCCAGCAGCCCGGAGGGCCGGTATGGTACGCAGTATTTT
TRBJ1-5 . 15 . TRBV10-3 CAISDGGTSNQPQHF TGTGCCATCAGTGACGGGGGGACAAGCAATCAGCCCCAGCATTTT
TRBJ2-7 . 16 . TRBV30 CAWSLAGQSTSYEQYF TGTGCCTGGAGTCTCGCGGGGCAATCTACCTCCTACGAGCAGTACTTC
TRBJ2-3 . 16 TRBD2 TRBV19 CASTAGTSGNTDTQYF TGTGCCAGTACCGCCGGGACTAGCGGGAACACAGATACGCAGTATTTT
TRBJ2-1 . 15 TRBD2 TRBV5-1 CASSSSGDRYNEQFF TGCGCCAGCAGCTCGAGCGGGGACCGCTACAATGAGCAGTTCTTC
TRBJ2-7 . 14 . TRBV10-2 CASTGGGSYYEQYF TGCGCCAGCACCGGAGGGGGCAGCTACTACGAGCAGTACTTC
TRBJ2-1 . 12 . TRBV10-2 CAGATSPNEQFF TGCGCCGGGGCGACTAGTCCTAATGAGCAGTTCTTC
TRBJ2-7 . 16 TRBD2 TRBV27 CASSLGTSGFLYEQYF TGTGCCAGCAGCCTCGGGACTAGCGGCTTCCTTTACGAGCAGTACTTC
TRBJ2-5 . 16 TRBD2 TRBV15 CATSRDSERGSGTQYF TGTGCCACCAGCAGAGATTCGGAGCGGGGGTCTGGGACCCAGTACTTC
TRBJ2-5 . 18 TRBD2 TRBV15 CATSRDQDPSGTFKTQYF TGTGCCACCAGCAGAGACCAAGACCCTAGCGGGACTTTCAAGACCCAGTACTTC
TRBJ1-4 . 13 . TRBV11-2 CASSLEADEKLFF TGTGCCAGCAGCTTAGAAGCGGATGAAAAACTGTTTTTT
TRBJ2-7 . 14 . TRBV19 CASSTRGQGYEQYF TGTGCCAGTAGTACCCGAGGCCAGGGCTACGAGCAGTACTTC
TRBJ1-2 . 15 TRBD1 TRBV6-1 CASSEPGQGIYGYTF TGTGCCAGCAGTGAACCGGGACAGGGGATATATGGCTACACCTTC
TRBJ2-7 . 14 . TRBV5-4 CASSLALGSHEQYF TGTGCCAGCAGCCTAGCTCTCGGGAGCCACGAGCAGTACTTC
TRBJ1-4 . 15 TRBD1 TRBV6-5 CASSYSWDSVGKLFF TGTGCCAGCAGTTACTCTTGGGACAGCGTAGGAAAACTGTTTTTT
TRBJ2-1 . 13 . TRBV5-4 CARKVQGSNEQFF TGTGCCAGAAAAGTCCAGGGGTCCAATGAGCAGTTCTTC
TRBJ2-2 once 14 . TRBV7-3 CASSLALFTGELFF TGTGCCAGCAGCTTAGCGCTCTTTACCGGGGAGCTGTTTTTT
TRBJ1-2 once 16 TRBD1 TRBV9 CASSSHRDRANYGYTF TGTGCCAGCAGCTCCCACCGGGACAGGGCTAACTATGGCTACACCTTC
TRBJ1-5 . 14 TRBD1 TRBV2 CASSGTGGNQPQHF TGTGCCAGCAGTGGGACAGGGGGCAATCAGCCCCAGCATTTT
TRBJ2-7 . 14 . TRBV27 CASSLVSLGYEQYF TGTGCCAGCAGTTTAGTTAGCCTGGGCTACGAGCAGTACTTC
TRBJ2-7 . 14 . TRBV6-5 CASSLARDPYEQYF TGTGCCAGCAGTCTGGCGAGGGATCCCTACGAGCAGTACTTC
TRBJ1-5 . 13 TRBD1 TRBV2 CASKWQGDQPQHF TGTGCCAGCAAATGGCAGGGGGATCAGCCCCAGCATTTT
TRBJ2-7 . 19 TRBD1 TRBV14 CASSRDSSVGTARSYEQYF TGTGCCAGCAGCCGGGACAGCTCGGTCGGCACGGCCCGATCCTACGAGCAGTACTTC
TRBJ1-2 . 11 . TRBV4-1 CATQGGGGYTF TGCGCTACTCAAGGGGGTGGAGGCTACACCTTC
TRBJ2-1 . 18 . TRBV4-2 CASSQLLGGTSTKNEQFF TGTGCCAGCAGCCAATTGCTAGGCGGGACTTCTACTAAAAATGAGCAGTTCTTC
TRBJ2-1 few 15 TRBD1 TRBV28 CASSSPGQGNNEQFF TGTGCCAGCAGTTCTCCGGGACAGGGCAACAATGAGCAGTTCTTC
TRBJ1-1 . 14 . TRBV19 CASSGLMRVTEAFF TGTGCCAGTAGTGGGTTGATGAGGGTCACTGAAGCTTTCTTT
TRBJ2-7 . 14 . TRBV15 CATSRPSSNYEQYF TGTGCCACCAGCAGGCCGTCATCTAACTACGAGCAGTACTTC
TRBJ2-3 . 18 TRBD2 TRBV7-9 CASSFGTSGSQNTDTQYF TGTGCCAGCAGTTTCGGGACTAGCGGGAGCCAGAACACAGATACGCAGTATTTT
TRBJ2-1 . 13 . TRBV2 CASRRDARVEQFF TGTGCCAGCCGGAGGGACGCCCGGGTTGAGCAGTTCTTC
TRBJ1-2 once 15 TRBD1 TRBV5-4 CASSFWDRDSYGYTF TGTGCCAGCAGCTTTTGGGACAGGGACTCCTATGGCTACACCTTC
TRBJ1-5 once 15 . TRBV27 CASDRYPIRNQPQHF TGTGCCAGCGACAGGTATCCAATTCGCAATCAGCCCCAGCATTTT
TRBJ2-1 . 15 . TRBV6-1 CASIPTIILHNEQFF TGTGCCAGCATTCCCACAATTATTCTGCACAATGAGCAGTTCTTC
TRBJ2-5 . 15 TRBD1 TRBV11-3 CASSLATGTVETQYF TGTGCCAGCAGCTTAGCCACCGGGACAGTAGAGACCCAGTACTTC